The text below deals with one TCR beta chain. This clone was counted a single time. There is no known antigen for this receptor. Within one base of it there is no much larger clone, and no base qualities were kept. Enrolling through a virtual design, the prospective study's participants ranged in age from about 18 to 89 years and lived across 20 to 30 United States geographic areas. To assign participants to cohorts, the prospective study relied on clinical history that participants themselves reported in a screening survey and a study questionnaire. For ImmuneRACE Cohort 3, a participant was defined as recovered based on two consecutive negative NP/OP PCR tests, clearance by a healthcare professional, or resolution of symptoms. In the prospective study, whole blood, serum and a nasopharyngeal or oropharyngeal swab were collected from each participant by mobile phlebotomists. Participants in the prospective study had the option to provide additional blood draws and questionnaires over a 2-month period. Prospective study blood samples were shipped either frozen or at room temperature before DNA extraction.

CDR1 and CDR2 are read off the germline V gene (reference sequence) as LNHDA and SQIVND. Ends trimmed: V by 5 bases, J by 5 bases; bases unmatched to a gene: 7. The CDR3 starts with the cysteine, ends with the phenylalanine, and has 15 residues. CDR3 DNA only is kept here, 45 bases in frame from base 1. This specimen belongs to a study of blood T cell repertoires in COVID-19 (TCRdb year 2020). In the study overall: Samples covering the acute and convalescent phases of COVID-19 were provided by collaborators in the United States, Italy and Spain. The prospective study material was composed of cDNA or gDNA derived from T cells, B-cell-depleted T cells, or PBMCs. The dataset comprised deeply sampled blood TCRbeta repertoires from subjects exposed to, actively infected with, or recovered from COVID-19. The repertoires were released in a freely available public database intended as a resource for research on the immune response to SARS-CoV-2. The samples were drawn from two sources: the first 160 participants of the ongoing ImmuneRACE study, and 1,200 or so subjects contributed by 6 global collaborators. The sample metadata nearly always contained a de-identified subject ID, COVID-19 status, age in years and sex. HLA class I and class II types, where available, came from metadata supplied by the sample provider rather than from assay-based typing.

The immunoSEQ Assay, a bias-controlled multiplex PCR, was used to amplify TCRbeta CDR3 regions from genomic DNA. In the source study's methods: The number of nucleated cells in each sample was estimated by amplification of reference gene primers within the assay. To quantify the absolute abundance of each unique TCRbeta CDR3 rearrangement, sequence reads were collapsed and filtered. For each sample, productive Simpson clonality was calculated as the square root of Simpson's diversity index across productive rearrangements. Drawn from immuneACCESS, this table holds only the in-frame rearrangements with V and J called that TCRdb kept. Clones are partly lost; checked studies trace under half to an unresolved V gene and leave the rest unexplained. V, J and clone size were drawn from that table, and D and trimming were deduced from the DNA. The sample table shows around 380,000 clones, and around 87% are seen once. The ten largest clones represent under 1.5% of the sample.

Broader findings and caveats from the paper: How much clinical and demographic metadata was included differed by source and by participant, and the metadata was provided uncurated.

The sequenced material came from PBMCs or T cells enriched from blood (not recorded which). Rearrangement joined TRBV19 to TRBJ1-4, with 8 junctional bases fitting TRBD1. The TCR sequence derives from a man aged 25-45 years who had recovered from COVID-19. The CDR3 corresponds to CASSPIRQGNEKLFF. The base sequence is TGTGCCAGTAGTCCTATTCGACAGGGGAATGAAAAACTGTTTTTT.